Below are 19 T cell receptor beta chains sequenced from a single sample in a study of blood T cell repertoires in COVID-19. The repertoire was sequenced with immunoSEQ multiplex PCR; TCRdb's copy has only in-frame clones and lacks some. The sample has fewer than 250,000 clones, under 90% seen once; the top ten hold about 20%. The specimen sequenced was peripheral blood. All receptors derive from a man younger than 40 with active or convalescent COVID-19.

This clone was detected only once. The chain is built from TRBV28 and TRBJ1-5; 7 bases align to TRBD1. The CDR3 is made up of 13 amino acids. V shed 4 bases, J shed 7 bases, and the junction held 4 bases outside the gene matches. Germline values: CDR1 MDHEN, CDR2 SYDVKM. CDR3 nucleotides: TGTGCCAGCAGTTCAGACAGGGTCCAGCCCCAGCATTTT. Amino acids: CASSSDRVQPQHF.

The gene calls are TRBV4-3 and TRBJ2-3; D gene ambiguous. Germline lookup yields CDR1 LGHNA and CDR2 YSLEER. The V gene lost 0 bases and the J gene lost 1 base, with 14 bases spanning the gap. The CDR3 spans 17 residues. DNA of the CDR3: TGCGCCAGCAGCCAAGATAGAGGTCTATCCCGCACAGATACGCAGTATTTT. Its protein is CASSQDRGLSRTDTQYF.

The genes are TRBV29-1 and TRBJ1-4; 11 bases align to TRBD1. Trimming cost V 7 bases and J 6 bases; bases outside gene matches: 4. Germline CDR1 and CDR2: SQVTM and ANQGSEA. This CDR3 comprises 13 residues. The CDR3 sequence is CSGRTGGYEKLFF. CDR3 nucleotides: TGCAGCGGCAGGACAGGGGGCTATGAAAAACTGTTTTTT. The full variable domain, rest sourced from reference TRBV29-1 and TRBJ1-4, is SAVISQKPSRDICQRGTSLTIQCQVDSQVTMMFWYRQQPGQSLTLIATANQGSEATYESGFVIDKFPISRPNLTFSTLTVSNMSPEDSSIYLCSGRTGGYEKLFFGSGTQLSVL.

The chain combines TRBV15 with TRBJ1-4; 7 bases line up with TRBD1. V trimming: 7 bases; J trimming: 3 bases; junction bases outside the gene matches: 5. This CDR3 has 14 amino acids. Per the germline V gene, CDR1 is LNHNV and CDR2 is YYDKDF (reference sequence). The CDR3: CATKGAHSNEKLFF. CDR3 nucleotides: TGTGCCACCAAGGGGGCTCATTCTAATGAAAAACTGTTTTTT.

In its sample, this clone was seen once. V usage is TRBV28 and J usage is TRBJ1-5, with 9 positions matching TRBD1. V lost 5 bases, J lost 4 bases, and 9 bases stayed unmatched. In germline, CDR1 is MDHEN, CDR2 SYDVKM. The CDR3 has 16 amino acids. The chain's CDR3 is CASSPPTGGTNQPQHF. CDR3 nucleotide sequence: TGTGCCAGCAGTCCCCCGACAGGGGGTACGAATCAGCCCCAGCATTTT.

V gene TRBV19 combines with J gene TRBJ2-1; 9 nucleotides agree with TRBD1. CDR1 is LNHDA, CDR2 SQIVND, per germline (reference sequence). This CDR3 region has 18 residues. J was trimmed by 2 bases and V by 8 bases; bases with no gene match: 16. Here the CDR3 reads CASSIKNRGLPTYNEQFF. For the CDR3, the DNA is TGTGCCAGTTCGATTAAGAACAGGGGGCTACCTACCTACAATGAGCAGTTCTTC.

The chain combines TRBV11-2 with TRBJ2-1; perhaps TRBD2 as D (5 bases). This CDR3 region has 12 residues. V lost 4 bases and J lost 9, with 10 bases in between. Germline lookup yields CDR1 SGHAT and CDR2 FQNNGV. The CDR3 DNA sequence: TGTGCCAGCAGCTCATTTCGGGGTGAGCAGTTCTTC. Its translation: CASSSFRGEQFF. Full variable domain (outside the CDR3, taken from reference TRBV11-2 and TRBJ2-1): EAGVAQSPRYKIIEKRQSVAFWCNPISGHATLYWYQQILGQGPKLLIQFQNNGVVDDSQLPKDRFSAERLKGVDSTLKIQPAKLEDSAVYLCASSSFRGEQFFGPGTRLTVL.

The J gene is TRBJ2-7, the V gene TRBV21-1; TRBD1 reflects the table's D call only, with no check against the DNA. TRBV21-1 is termed a pseudogene. This CDR3 has 15 residues. The CDR3 DNA reads as TGTGCCAGCAGCAAAGACACCCCCCTCTCCTACGAGCAGTACTTC. Protein: CASSKDTPLSYEQYF.

V is TRBV4-3 and J is TRBJ1-2; a weak D match, TRBD1 (5 bases). V was shortened by 1 base and J by 8 bases, with 11 bases between the two germline ends. The germline V gene encodes CDR1 LGHNA and CDR2 YSLEER. This CDR3 is 13 amino acids long. CDR3 DNA sequence: TGCGCCAGCAGCCAAGGGGGACTCTGGGGCTACACCTTC. Translation gives CASSQGGLWGYTF.

The sample holds one count of this clone. The chain links TRBV13 to TRBJ2-3, with 9 bases fitting TRBD2. V trimming: 10 bases; J trimming: 2 bases; junction bases outside the gene matches: 7. CDR3 length equals 14 residues. The germline V gene has CDR1 PRHDT and CDR2 FYEKMQ (reference sequence). CDR3 in DNA: TGTGCCACCCTACTAGCGGGTTACACAGATACGCAGTATTTT. This sequence encodes CATLLAGYTDTQYF.

This clone was seen a handful of times. V usage is TRBV28 and J usage is TRBJ1-3; D possibly corresponds to TRBD1 (5 bases). Trimming removed 5 bases at V and 1 base at J, with 21 bases between. CDR1 and CDR2 from the germline V gene are MDHEN and SYDVKM. The CDR3 has 18 amino acids. In nucleotides, the CDR3 is TGTGCCAGCAGTACCTCCCGGAGGGACTTGATTTCTGGAAACACCATATATTTT. This translates into CASSTSRRDLISGNTIYF.

The CDR3 loop is CASRRDNEQFF. For the CDR3, the DNA is TGTGCCAGCAGGAGAGACAATGAGCAGTTCTTC. The J gene is TRBJ2-1, the V gene TRBV6-5; D gene unclear. The germline V gene encodes CDR1 MNHEY and CDR2 SVGAGI. With 6 bases removed from V and 5 bases from J, the gap between germline ends came to 5 bases. The CDR3 has 11 residues.

The chain recombines TRBV7-6 with TRBJ1-1; D is ambiguous. V lost 5 bases, J lost 1 base, and 8 bases lay in between. Germline CDR1 SGHVS, CDR2 FNYEAQ. The CDR3 consists of 13 residues. This CDR3 is CASSRDTNTEAFF. Here the CDR3 DNA reads TGTGCCAGCAGCCGAGACACGAACACTGAAGCTTTCTTT.

This chain joins TRBV27 and TRBJ1-2; 8 nucleotides agree with TRBD1. After removal of 4 bases from V and 12 bases from J, the junction contained 13 bases not matched to a gene. Germline V lookup: CDR1 MNHEY, CDR2 SMNVEV (reference sequence). There are 14 residues in the CDR3. The CDR3 spells CASSSHPRTGPNTF. CDR3 coding DNA: TGTGCCAGCAGTTCCCACCCCCGGACAGGGCCGAACACCTTC.

This clone was observed once. The chain links TRBV5-8 to TRBJ2-5; perhaps TRBD2 as D (6 bases). This CDR3 is built from 12 residues. Germline CDR1 is SGHTS and CDR2 is YDEGEE. Deletions cut 10 bases from V and 5 bases from J, with 15 bases between. CDR3 DNA: TGTGCCGCGGAGGGGATTGGGGAGACCCAGTACTTC. The encoded protein is CAAEGIGETQYF.

The rearrangement links TRBV6-4 to TRBJ1-5; 11 bases are shared with TRBD1. Germline V gene sequence: CDR1 MRHNA, CDR2 SNTAGT. CDR3 size: 15 residues. The V segment lost 3 bases and the J segment 6 bases; nucleotides outside the gene matches: 4. CDR3 amino acids: CASSEGTGGGQPQHF. In DNA, the CDR3 is TGTGCCAGCAGTGAAGGGACAGGGGGAGGTCAGCCCCAGCATTTT.

The chain couples TRBV5-8 to TRBJ1-5; tentatively, D is TRBD1 (5 bases). Trimming cost V 2 bases and J 3 bases, with 12 bases left between them. The CDR3 is made up of 15 amino acids. CDR1 is SGHTS, CDR2 YDEGEE, per germline. The DNA of the CDR3 is TGTGCCAGCAGCTTCCGGTGGGGGGACAATCAGCCCCAGCATTTT. This encodes CASSFRWGDNQPQHF. The variable domain in full, with the rest retrieved from reference TRBV5-8 and TRBJ1-5, is EAGVTQSPTHLIKTRGQQATLRCSPISGHTSVYWYQQALGLGLQFLLWYDEGEERNRGNFPPRFSGRQFPNYSSELNVNALELEDSALYLCASSFRWGDNQPQHFGDGTRLSIL.

This chain connects TRBV29-1 to TRBJ2-4, with 10 bases matching TRBD2. The CDR3 extends over 14 amino acids. Trimming removed 7 bases from V and 3 bases from J; junction bases left unmatched: 6. CDR1 is SQVTM, CDR2 ANQGSEA, per germline. CDR3 in DNA: TGCAGCGCTAGCGGGAGTATGGGCAAAAACATTCAGTACTTC. Translated: CSASGSMGKNIQYF.

In its sample, this clone was seen once. The chain joins TRBV19 to TRBJ1-5, with 11 nucleotides matching TRBD1. The CDR3 runs to 13 residues. Germline-derived CDR1 and CDR2 are LNHDA and SQIVND (reference sequence). J lost 7 bases, V lost 8 bases, and 4 bases had no gene match. The CDR3 loop is CASGQGAGQPQHF. Here the CDR3 DNA reads TGTGCCAGTGGACAGGGGGCGGGACAGCCCCAGCATTTT.